This T cell receptor (beta chain) was profiled in a study of CD8+ T cells in alopecia areata. Extracted RNA was reverse transcribed, and the resulting cDNA served as sequencing template. Data came from immunoSEQ multiplex PCR; TCRdb stores just in-frame clones and leaves some out. The sample holds 150,000 or so clones, around 87% seen once. The CDR3 covers 14 residues. Germline-derived CDR1 and CDR2 are SGDLS and YYNGEE. Trimming took 0 bases from V and 5 from J, leaving 9 bases between them. The chain is built from TRBV9 and TRBJ2-1; maybe TRBD2 (5 bases). The source was CD8+ T cells sorted from blood, collected at week 0. The TCR sequence derives from a human donor with alopecia areata. The CDR3 DNA is TGTGCCAGCAGCGTAGTCGGAGGACACAATGAGCAGTTCTTC. Protein product: CASSVVGGHNEQFF.